This TCR beta chain was recovered during a study of cytomegalovirus exposure and HLA in healthy donors. Study as a whole: Most donors, around 81% of over 300 genotyped, fell in the Caucasian-associated ancestry cluster.

Findings of the study overall: Reported findings show TCR beta sequences accurately forecast HLA-A and HLA-B alleles in most subjects.

The PCR contained 60 Vbeta and 13 Jbeta primers. The data were produced by immunoSEQ multiplex PCR, yet TCRdb's version contains in-frame clones alone and is incomplete. Among more than 85,000 clones, about 77% were seen once, and the ten largest hold over 3.5%. Of note for this clone: As yet, its antigen is unknown.

V was pared by 4 bases and J by 0 bases, with 7 bases between. CDR3 length: 13 amino acids. Germline-derived CDR1 and CDR2 are SQVTM and ANQGSEA. This receptor was identified in a woman aged 45-65 years in good health and CMV-seropositive. This chain uses TRBV29-1 with TRBJ2-1; D gene uncertain. Sequenced material: PBMCs. CDR3 sequence reads: CSVVVSSYNEQFF. CDR3 nucleotides: TGCAGCGTTGTGGTTAGCTCCTACAATGAGCAGTTCTTC.